The 5 T cell receptor beta chains below come from one sample, sequenced in a study of cytomegalovirus exposure and HLA in healthy donors (dated by TCRdb to about 2017). Receptor libraries were prepared by the immunoSEQ multiplex PCR assay. TCRdb re-hosts the immuneACCESS table, in-frame sequences only. Its copies lack some clones; in the studies checked, an unresolved V gene accounts for under half of them, and the cause for the rest is not known. The sample records some 150,000 clones, approximately 86% of which are singletons. The top ten clones comprise 4.5% to 5.5% of the sample. The sample comprised PBMCs. These receptor sequences come from a man between 18 and 29 years old in good health and CMV-seropositive.

The rearrangement links TRBV5-4 to TRBJ2-1; the D gene is possibly TRBD1 (5 bases). CDR1 and CDR2 (germline): SGHNT, YYREEE (reference sequence). The CDR3 extends over 14 amino acids. The CDR3 reads CAVPLRETNNEQFF. The CDR3 DNA sequence: TGTGCGGTCCCCCTCAGGGAAACTAACAATGAGCAGTTCTTC.

The rearrangement joins TRBV28 to TRBJ1-1; D unresolved. Trimming shortened V by 3 bases and J by 8 bases, and 7 bases separated the two germline ends. Germline CDR1 reads MDHEN; CDR2 reads SYDVKM. CDR3 size: 11 residues. The CDR3, as DNA: TGTGCCAGCAGTTTCTGGGCAGAAGCTTTCTTT. It translates to CASSFWAEAFF.

This clone appeared once. The V call is TRBV4-1, the J call TRBJ2-1; D remains unclear. Germline-derived CDR1 and CDR2 are MGHRA and YSYEKL. The CDR3 sequence is 16 residues long. V gave up 0 bases and J gave up 0 bases, with 9 bases separating them. The CDR3 spells CASSQEFYSSYNEQFF. The CDR3 bases are TGCGCCAGCAGCCAAGAATTTTATAGCTCCTACAATGAGCAGTTCTTC.

The genes are TRBV30 and TRBJ1-2, with 8 bases that match TRBD1. The CDR3 is made up of 14 amino acids. Germline V lookup: CDR1 GTSNPN, CDR2 SVGIG (reference sequence). V was clipped by 4 bases and J by 3 bases; unmatched bases: 7. CDR3 coding DNA: TGTGCCTGGAAAATGTGGGACAGGTACTATGGCTACACCTTC. Residues: CAWKMWDRYYGYTF.

This chain uses TRBV4-2 with TRBJ2-2; 15 nucleotides line up with TRBD2. The J segment lost 2 bases and the V segment lost 0 bases, leaving 7 bases of the junction unmatched. The V gene's germline CDR1 is LGHNA and CDR2 YNFKEQ. The CDR3 runs to 20 residues. For the CDR3, the DNA is TGTGCCAGCAGCCAAGATCACGGACTAGCGGGAGGGGGAAACACCGGGGAGCTGTTTTTT. Translating gives CASSQDHGLAGGGNTGELFF.